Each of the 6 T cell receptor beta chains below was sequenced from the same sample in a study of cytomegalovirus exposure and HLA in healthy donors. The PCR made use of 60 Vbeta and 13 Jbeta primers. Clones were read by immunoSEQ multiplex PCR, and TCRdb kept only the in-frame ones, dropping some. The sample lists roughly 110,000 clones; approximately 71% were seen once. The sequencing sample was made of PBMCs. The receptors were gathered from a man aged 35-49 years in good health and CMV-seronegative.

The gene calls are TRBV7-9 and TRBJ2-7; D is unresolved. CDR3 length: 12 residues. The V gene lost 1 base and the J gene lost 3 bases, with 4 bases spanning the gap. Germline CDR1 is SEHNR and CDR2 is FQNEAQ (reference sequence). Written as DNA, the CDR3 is TGTGCCAGCAGCTTAGTCCACTACGAGCAGTACTTC. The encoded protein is CASSLVHYEQYF.

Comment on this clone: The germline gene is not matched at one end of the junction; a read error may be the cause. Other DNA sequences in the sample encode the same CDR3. CDR3 nucleotides: TGCGCCAGCAGCCCGGAAGGGACAGGGCCTTATAGCAATCAGCCTCAGCATTTT. It specifies CASSPEGTGPYSNQPQHF. The genes are TRBV5-1 and TRBJ1-5; 9 bases agree with TRBD1. Germline V CDR1 and CDR2: SGHRS, YFSETQ. The CDR3 contains 18 residues.

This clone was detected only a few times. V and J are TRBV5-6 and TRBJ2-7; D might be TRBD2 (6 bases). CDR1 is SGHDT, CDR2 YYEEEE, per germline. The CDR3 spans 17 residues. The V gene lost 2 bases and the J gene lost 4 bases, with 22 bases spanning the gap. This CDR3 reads CASSFGTGAIAGYEQYF. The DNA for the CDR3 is TGTGCCAGCAGCTTCGGGACTGGGGCAATAGCAGGTTACGAGCAGTACTTC.

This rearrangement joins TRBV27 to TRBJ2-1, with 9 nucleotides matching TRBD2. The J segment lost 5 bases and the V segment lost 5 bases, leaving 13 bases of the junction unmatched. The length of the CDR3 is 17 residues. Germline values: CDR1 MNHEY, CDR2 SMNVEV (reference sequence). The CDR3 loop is CASSPASSGGLHNEQFF. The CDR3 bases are TGTGCCAGCAGTCCCGCCTCCAGCGGGGGGCTCCACAATGAGCAGTTCTTC.

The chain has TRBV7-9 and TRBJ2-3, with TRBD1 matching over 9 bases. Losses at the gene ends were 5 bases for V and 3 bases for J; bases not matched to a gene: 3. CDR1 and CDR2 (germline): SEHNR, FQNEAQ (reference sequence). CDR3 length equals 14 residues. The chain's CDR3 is CASSRGQGTDTQYF. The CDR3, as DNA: TGTGCCAGCAGCCGAGGACAGGGGACAGATACGCAGTATTTT.

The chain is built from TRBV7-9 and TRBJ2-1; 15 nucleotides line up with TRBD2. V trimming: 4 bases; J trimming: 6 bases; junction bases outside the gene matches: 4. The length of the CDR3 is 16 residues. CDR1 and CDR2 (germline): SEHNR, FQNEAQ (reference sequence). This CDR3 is CASSSGTSGGINEQFF. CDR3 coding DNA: TGTGCCAGCAGCTCCGGGACTAGCGGGGGGATCAATGAGCAGTTCTTC.